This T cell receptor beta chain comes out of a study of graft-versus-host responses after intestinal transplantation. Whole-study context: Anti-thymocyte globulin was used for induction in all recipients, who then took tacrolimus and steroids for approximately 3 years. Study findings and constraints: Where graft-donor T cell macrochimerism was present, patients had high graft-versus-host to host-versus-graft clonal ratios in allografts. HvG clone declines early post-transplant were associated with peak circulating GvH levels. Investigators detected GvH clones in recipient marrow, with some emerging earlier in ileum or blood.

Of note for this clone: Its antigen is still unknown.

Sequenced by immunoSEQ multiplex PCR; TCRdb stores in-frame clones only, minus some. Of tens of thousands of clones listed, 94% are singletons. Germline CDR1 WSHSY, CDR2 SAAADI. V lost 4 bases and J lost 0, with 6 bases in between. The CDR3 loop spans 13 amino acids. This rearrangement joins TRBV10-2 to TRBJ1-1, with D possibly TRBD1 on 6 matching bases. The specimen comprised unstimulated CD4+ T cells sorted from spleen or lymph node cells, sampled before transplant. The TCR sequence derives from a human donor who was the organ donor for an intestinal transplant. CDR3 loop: CASSGQVNTEAFF. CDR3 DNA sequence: TGCGCCAGCAGTGGACAGGTGAACACTGAAGCTTTCTTT.